This T cell receptor (beta chain) was sequenced during a study of blood T cell repertoires in COVID-19. Background on the study: Acute-phase and convalescent COVID-19 samples originated in the United States, Italy and Spain. T cells, B-cell-depleted T cells, or PBMCs provided the cDNA or gDNA that served as material.

Under the authors' procedure: Amplification of reference gene primers provided the estimated nucleated cell counts. Clones were sequenced by immunoSEQ multiplex PCR, and TCRdb holds only the in-frame ones, with some missing. V, J and clone size reflect that table, while D and trimming were determined from the DNA. The sample has 73,000 or so clones, about nine tenths seen once. The CDR3 loop spans 13 amino acids. In germline, CDR1 is SGHKS, CDR2 YYEKEE (reference sequence). Trimming took 4 bases from V and 5 from J, leaving 12 bases between them. The sample consisted of peripheral blood. The source is a human donor with active COVID-19. The donor label of this sample is uncertain. This chain uses TRBV5-5 with TRBJ1-2; a weak D match, TRBD1 (6 bases). In DNA, the CDR3 is TGTGCCAGCAGCATGGGGGCCGAATATGGCTACACCTTC. It codes for CASSMGAEYGYTF.